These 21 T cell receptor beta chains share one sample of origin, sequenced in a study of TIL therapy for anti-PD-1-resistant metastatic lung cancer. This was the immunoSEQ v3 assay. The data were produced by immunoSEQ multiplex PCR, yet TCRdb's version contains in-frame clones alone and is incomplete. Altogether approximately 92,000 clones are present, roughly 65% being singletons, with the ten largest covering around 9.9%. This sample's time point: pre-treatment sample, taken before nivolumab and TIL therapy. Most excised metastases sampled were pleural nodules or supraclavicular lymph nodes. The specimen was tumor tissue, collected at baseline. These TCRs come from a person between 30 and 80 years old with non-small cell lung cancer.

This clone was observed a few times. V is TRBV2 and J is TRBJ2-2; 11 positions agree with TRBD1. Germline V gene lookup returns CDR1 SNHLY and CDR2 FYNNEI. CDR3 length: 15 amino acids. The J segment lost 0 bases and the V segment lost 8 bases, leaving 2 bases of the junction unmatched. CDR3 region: CASGGQGANTGELFF. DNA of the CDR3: TGTGCCAGCGGGGGACAGGGGGCGAACACCGGGGAGCTGTTTTTT.

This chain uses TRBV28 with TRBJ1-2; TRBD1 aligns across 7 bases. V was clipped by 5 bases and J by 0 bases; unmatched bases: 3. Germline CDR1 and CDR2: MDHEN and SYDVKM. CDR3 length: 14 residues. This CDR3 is CASSPGTANYGYTF. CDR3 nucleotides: TGTGCCAGCAGTCCCGGGACAGCTAACTATGGCTACACCTTC.

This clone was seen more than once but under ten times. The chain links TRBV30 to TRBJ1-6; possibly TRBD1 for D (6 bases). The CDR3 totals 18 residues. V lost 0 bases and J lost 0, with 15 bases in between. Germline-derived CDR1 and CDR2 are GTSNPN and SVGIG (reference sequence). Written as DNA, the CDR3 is TGTGCCTGGAGTGTGAGGGGCGAAGGGGGCTCCTATAATTCACCCCTCCACTTT. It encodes CAWSVRGEGGSYNSPLHF. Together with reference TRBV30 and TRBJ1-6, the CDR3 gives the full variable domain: SQTIHQWPATLVQPVGSPLSLECTVEGTSNPNLYWYRQAAGRGLQLLFYSVGIGQISSEVPQNLSASRPQDRQFILSSKKLLLSDSGFYLCAWSVRGEGGSYNSPLHFGNGTRLTVT.

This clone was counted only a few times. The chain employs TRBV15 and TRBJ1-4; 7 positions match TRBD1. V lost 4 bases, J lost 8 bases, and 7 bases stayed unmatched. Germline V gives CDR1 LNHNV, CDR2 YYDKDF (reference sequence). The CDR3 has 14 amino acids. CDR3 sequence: CATSKGAEVEKLFF. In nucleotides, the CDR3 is TGTGCCACCAGCAAGGGGGCGGAGGTCGAAAAACTGTTTTTT.

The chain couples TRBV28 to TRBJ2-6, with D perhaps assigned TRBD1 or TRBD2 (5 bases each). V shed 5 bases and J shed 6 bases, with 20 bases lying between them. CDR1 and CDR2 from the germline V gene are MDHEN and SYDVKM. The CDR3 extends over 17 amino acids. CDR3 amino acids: CASSGFSGLGEANVLTF. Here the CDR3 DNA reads TGTGCCAGCAGTGGGTTTTCAGGGCTCGGGGAGGCCAACGTCCTGACTTTC. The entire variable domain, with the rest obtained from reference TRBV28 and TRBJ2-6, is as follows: DVKVTQSSRYLVKRTGEKVFLECVQDMDHENMFWYRQDPGLGLRLIYFSYDVKMKEKGDIPEGYSVSREKKERFSLILESASTNQTSMYLCASSGFSGLGEANVLTFGAGSRLTVL.

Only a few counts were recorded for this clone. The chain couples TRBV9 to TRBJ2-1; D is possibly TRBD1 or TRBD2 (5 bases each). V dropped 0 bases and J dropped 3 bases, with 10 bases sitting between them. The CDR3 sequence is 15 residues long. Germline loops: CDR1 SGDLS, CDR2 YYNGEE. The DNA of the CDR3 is TGTGCCAGCAGCGTAGACGGGACGGACTACAATGAGCAGTTCTTC. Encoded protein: CASSVDGTDYNEQFF.

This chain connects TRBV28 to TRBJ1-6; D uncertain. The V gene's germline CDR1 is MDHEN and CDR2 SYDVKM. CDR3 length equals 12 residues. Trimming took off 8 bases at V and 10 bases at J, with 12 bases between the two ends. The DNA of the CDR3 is TGTGCCAGCGGACTCCGGAGGTCACCCCTCCACTTT. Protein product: CASGLRRSPLHF.

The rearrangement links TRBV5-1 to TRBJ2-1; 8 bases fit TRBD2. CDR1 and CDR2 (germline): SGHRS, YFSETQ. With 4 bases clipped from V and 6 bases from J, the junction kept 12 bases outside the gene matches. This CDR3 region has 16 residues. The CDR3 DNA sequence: TGCGCCAGCAGCATACTTTGGCCTAGCGGGCCCAATGAGCAGTTCTTC. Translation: CASSILWPSGPNEQFF.

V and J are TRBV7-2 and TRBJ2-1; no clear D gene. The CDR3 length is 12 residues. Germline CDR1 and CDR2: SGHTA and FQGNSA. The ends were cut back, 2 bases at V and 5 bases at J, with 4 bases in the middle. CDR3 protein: CASSLFNNEQFF. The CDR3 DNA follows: TGTGCCAGCAGCTTATTTAACAATGAGCAGTTCTTC.

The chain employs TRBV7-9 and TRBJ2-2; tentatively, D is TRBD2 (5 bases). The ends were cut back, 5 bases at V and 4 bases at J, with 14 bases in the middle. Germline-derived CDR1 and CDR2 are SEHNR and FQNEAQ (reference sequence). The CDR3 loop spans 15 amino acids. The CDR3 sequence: CASSPRTRLTGELFF. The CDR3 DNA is TGTGCCAGCAGCCCGAGGACTCGTCTCACCGGGGAGCTGTTTTTT. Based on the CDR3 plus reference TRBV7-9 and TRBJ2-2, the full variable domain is DTGVSQNPRHKITKRGQNVTFRCDPISEHNRLYWYRQTLGQGPEFLTYFQNEAQLEKSRLLSDRFSAERPKGSFSTLEIQRTEQGDSAMYLCASSPRTRLTGELFFGEGSRLTVL.

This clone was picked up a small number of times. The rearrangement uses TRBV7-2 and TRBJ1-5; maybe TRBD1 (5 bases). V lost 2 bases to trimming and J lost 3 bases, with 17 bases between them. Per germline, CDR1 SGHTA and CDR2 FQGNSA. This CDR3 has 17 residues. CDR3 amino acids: CASSLRVRQGDNQPQHF. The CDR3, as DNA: TGTGCCAGCAGCTTACGAGTTCGGCAGGGTGACAATCAGCCCCAGCATTTT.

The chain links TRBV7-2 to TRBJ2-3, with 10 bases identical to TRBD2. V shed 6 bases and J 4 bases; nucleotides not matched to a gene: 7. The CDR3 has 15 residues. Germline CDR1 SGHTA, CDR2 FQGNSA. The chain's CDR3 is CASRLAGSLSDTQYF. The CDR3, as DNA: TGTGCCAGCAGACTAGCGGGAAGTTTGTCAGATACGCAGTATTTT. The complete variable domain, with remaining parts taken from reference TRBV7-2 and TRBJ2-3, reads GAGVSQSPSNKVTEKGKDVELRCDPISGHTALYWYRQSLGQGLEFLIYFQGNSAPDKSGLPSDRFSAERTGGSVSTLTIQRTQQEDSAVYLCASRLAGSLSDTQYFGPGTRLTVL.

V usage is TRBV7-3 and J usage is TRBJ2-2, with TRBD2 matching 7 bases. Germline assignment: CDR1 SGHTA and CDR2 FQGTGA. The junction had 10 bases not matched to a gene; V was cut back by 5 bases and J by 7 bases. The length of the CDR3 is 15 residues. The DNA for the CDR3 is TGTGCCAGCAGCCTCCTCGGGGGGAAAGGCGGGGAGCTGTTTTTT. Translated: CASSLLGGKGGELFF.

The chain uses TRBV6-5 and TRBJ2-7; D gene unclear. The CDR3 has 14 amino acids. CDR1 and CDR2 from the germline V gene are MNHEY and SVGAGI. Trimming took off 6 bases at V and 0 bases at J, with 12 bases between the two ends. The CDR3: CASSLRWSSYEQYF. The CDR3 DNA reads TGTGCCAGCAGCCTCCGGTGGAGCTCCTACGAGCAGTACTTC.

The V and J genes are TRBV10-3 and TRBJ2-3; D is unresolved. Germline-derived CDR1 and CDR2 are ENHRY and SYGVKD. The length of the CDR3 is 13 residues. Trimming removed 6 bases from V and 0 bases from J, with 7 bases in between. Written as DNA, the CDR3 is TGTGCCATCAGGTGGGTAAGCACAGATACGCAGTATTTT. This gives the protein CAIRWVSTDTQYF.

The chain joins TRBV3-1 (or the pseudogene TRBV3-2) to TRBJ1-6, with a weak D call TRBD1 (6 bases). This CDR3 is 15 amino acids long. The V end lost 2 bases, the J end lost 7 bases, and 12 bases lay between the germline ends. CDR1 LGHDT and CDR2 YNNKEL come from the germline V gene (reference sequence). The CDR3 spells CASSQSQGLNSPLHF. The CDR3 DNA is TGTGCCAGCAGCCAATCACAGGGCCTAAATTCACCCCTCCACTTT.

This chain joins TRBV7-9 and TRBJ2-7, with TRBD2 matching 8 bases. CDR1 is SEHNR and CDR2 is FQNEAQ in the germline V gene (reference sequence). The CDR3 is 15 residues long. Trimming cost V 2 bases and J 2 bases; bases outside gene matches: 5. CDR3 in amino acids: CASSLREAGAYEQYF. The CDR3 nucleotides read TGTGCCAGCAGCTTAAGAGAAGCGGGGGCCTACGAGCAGTACTTC.

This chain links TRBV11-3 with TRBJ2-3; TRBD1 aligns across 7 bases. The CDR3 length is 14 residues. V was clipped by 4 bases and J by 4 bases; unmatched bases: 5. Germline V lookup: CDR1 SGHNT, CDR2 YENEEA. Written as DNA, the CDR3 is TGTGCCAGCAGCTGGACAGGCCTCGCAGATACGCAGTATTTT. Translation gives CASSWTGLADTQYF. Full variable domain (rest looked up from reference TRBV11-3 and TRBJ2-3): EAGVVQSPRYKIIEKKQPVAFWCNPISGHNTLYWYLQNLGQGPELLIRYENEEAVDDSQLPKDRFSAERLKGVDSTLKIQPAELGDSAVYLCASSWTGLADTQYFGPGTRLTVL.

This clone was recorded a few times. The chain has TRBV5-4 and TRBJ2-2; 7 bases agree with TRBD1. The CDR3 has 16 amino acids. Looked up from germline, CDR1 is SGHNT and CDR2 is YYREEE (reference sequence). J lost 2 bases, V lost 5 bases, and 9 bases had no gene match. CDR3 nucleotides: TGTGCCAGCAGACGGACAGGCTCTAGTAACACCGGGGAGCTGTTTTTT. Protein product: CASRRTGSSNTGELFF.

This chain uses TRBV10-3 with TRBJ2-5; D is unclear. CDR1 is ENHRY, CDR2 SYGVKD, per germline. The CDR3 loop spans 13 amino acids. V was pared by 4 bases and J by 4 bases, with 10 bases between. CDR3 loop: CAISGQQLETQYF. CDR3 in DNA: TGTGCCATCAGTGGCCAGCAACTAGAGACCCAGTACTTC.

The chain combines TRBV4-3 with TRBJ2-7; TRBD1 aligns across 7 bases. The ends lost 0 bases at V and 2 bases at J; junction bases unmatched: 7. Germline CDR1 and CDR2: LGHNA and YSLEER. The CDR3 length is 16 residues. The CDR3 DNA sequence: TGCGCCAGCAGCCAAGATAGGTCGGGACAGCCCTACGAGCAGTACTTC. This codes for CASSQDRSGQPYEQYF.